Below, 14 T cell receptor beta chains from the same sample are listed, as sequenced in a study of cytomegalovirus exposure and HLA in healthy donors (dated by TCRdb to 2016 to 2017). Receptor libraries were prepared by the immunoSEQ multiplex PCR assay. For the multiplex PCR, a mixture combining 60 forward primers for TCR Vbeta segments and 13 reverse primers for TCR Jbeta segments was used. The table comes from immuneACCESS by way of TCRdb, which keeps in-frame sequences with V and J called. Part of the clones is missing from these tables; in studies checked, under half for an unresolved V gene and the rest for unknown reasons. The sample has around 140,000 clones on record, roughly 90% of them singletons. Roughly 0.5% of the sample belongs to the ten largest clones. The sequencing input was PBMCs. These receptors were obtained from a middle-aged woman in good health and CMV-seronegative.

The chain has TRBV6-5 and TRBJ2-7; a weak D match, TRBD1 (5 bases). Germline lookup yields CDR1 MNHEY and CDR2 SVGAGI. There are 13 residues in the CDR3. V lost 6 bases to trimming and J lost 1 base, with 10 bases between them. The DNA for the CDR3 is TGTGCCAGCAGCGACAGCTTGTCCTACGAGCAGTACTTC. This translates into CASSDSLSYEQYF.

The chain employs TRBV6-6 and TRBJ1-1, with D possibly being TRBD1 (5 bases). CDR1 is MNHNY, CDR2 SVGAGI, per germline (reference sequence). Trimming took off 2 bases at V and 6 bases at J, with 10 bases between the two ends. This CDR3 region has 13 residues. This chain's CDR3 is CASSYTTESEAFF. DNA of the CDR3: TGTGCCAGCAGTTACACGACAGAGTCTGAAGCTTTCTTT.

A remark on this clone: Additional DNA sequences in this sample encode the identical CDR3. The chain combines TRBV5-1 with TRBJ2-5; TRBD1 agrees at 8 bases. The V and J ends lost 0 bases and 3 bases, in that order; junction bases with no gene match: 4. Germline assignment: CDR1 SGHRS and CDR2 YFSETQ. This CDR3 contains 15 residues. The CDR3 DNA follows: TGCGCCAGCAGCTTGGGGGGGACAGGTGAAGAGACCCAGTACTTC. The encoded protein is CASSLGGTGEETQYF.

The gene calls are TRBV5-1 and TRBJ2-1; the D gene is possibly TRBD2 (5 bases). Germline V CDR1 and CDR2: SGHRS, YFSETQ. Trimming shortened V by 5 bases and J by 4 bases, and 10 bases separated the two germline ends. The CDR3 runs 13 residues. CDR3 nucleotides: TGCGCCAGCAGGGTAGCGACTTACAATGAGCAGTTCTTC. It translates to CASRVATYNEQFF. Using reference TRBV5-1 and TRBJ2-1 for the parts outside the CDR3, the full variable domain is KAGVTQTPRYLIKTRGQQVTLSCSPISGHRSVSWYQQTPGQGLQFLFEYFSETQRNKGNFPGRFSGRQFSNSRSEMNVSTLELGDSALYLCASRVATYNEQFFGPGTRLTVL.

The chain joins TRBV5-1 to TRBJ2-5; 10 bases agree with TRBD2. The CDR3 loop spans 16 amino acids. Trimming took 4 bases from V and 5 from J; bases not matched to a gene: 11. Germline values: CDR1 SGHRS, CDR2 YFSETQ. CDR3: CASSDPGLASGETQYF. For the CDR3, the DNA is TGCGCCAGCAGCGATCCGGGACTAGCGAGTGGTGAGACCCAGTACTTC.

This sequence joins TRBV5-1 and TRBJ2-5; TRBD2 matches 7 bases. CDR1 and CDR2 (germline): SGHRS, YFSETQ. V shed 6 bases and J 2 bases; nucleotides not matched to a gene: 10. The CDR3 totals 15 residues. The CDR3 DNA reads TGCGCCAGCACCCCCGGCTCGGGGGGTCAAGAGACCCAGTACTTC. It encodes CASTPGSGGQETQYF.

In regard to this clone: One end of the junction does not line up with germline, which may come from a read error. The V call is TRBV7-7, the J call TRBJ2-5; 7 bases line up with TRBD2. The germline gives CDR1 SSHAT, CDR2 FNYEAQ (reference sequence). The CDR3 runs to 14 residues. CDR3 in amino acids: CASSPTSEGETQYF. The CDR3 coding sequence is TGTGCTAGCAGCCCTACTAGCGAGGGAGAGACCCAGTACTTC.

This sequence joins TRBV29-1 and TRBJ1-1, with TRBD1 as a possible D gene (6 bases). Trimming pared 8 bases from V and 5 bases from J, leaving 12 bases between. The germline V gene encodes CDR1 SQVTM and CDR2 ANQGSEA. The CDR3 consists of 11 residues. The CDR3 protein is CSTVQGTEAFF. In DNA form, the CDR3 reads TGCAGCACAGTACAGGGAACTGAAGCTTTCTTT. Using reference TRBV29-1 and TRBJ1-1 for the parts outside the CDR3, the full variable domain is SAVISQKPSRDICQRGTSLTIQCQVDSQVTMMFWYRQQPGQSLTLIATANQGSEATYESGFVIDKFPISRPNLTFSTLTVSNMSPEDSSIYLCSTVQGTEAFFGQGTRLTVV.

The chain uses TRBV7-6 and TRBJ2-1; 10 nucleotides align to TRBD2. Germline CDR1 SGHVS, CDR2 FNYEAQ. V shed 2 bases and J 7 bases; nucleotides not matched to a gene: 2. CDR3 length: 14 amino acids. CDR3 sequence (DNA): TGTGCCAGCAGCTTACGGACTAGCGGAAATGAGCAGTTCTTC. This translates into CASSLRTSGNEQFF.

This sequence joins TRBV13 and TRBJ1-1, with a weak D call TRBD1 (5 bases). This CDR3 has 12 amino acids. The V end lost 5 bases, the J end lost 4 bases, and 8 bases lay between the germline ends. Germline V gene data show CDR1 as PRHDT and CDR2 as FYEKMQ (reference sequence). The CDR3 sequence: CASSVGLTEAFF. The CDR3 DNA follows: TGTGCCAGCAGCGTGGGACTCACTGAAGCTTTCTTT.

V and J are TRBV6-5 and TRBJ1-5; a possible D gene is TRBD1 (6 bases). This CDR3 spans 13 amino acids. Per germline, CDR1 MNHEY and CDR2 SVGAGI. The V end was cut by 3 bases, the J end by 4 bases, with 7 bases between. The DNA of the CDR3 is TGTGCCAGCAGTTATAGGGGGAATCAGCCCCAGCATTTT. It encodes CASSYRGNQPQHF.

This chain uses TRBV6-1 with TRBJ2-2; a possible D gene is TRBD1 (6 bases). The CDR3 has 13 amino acids. CDR1 and CDR2 from the germline V gene are MNHNS and SASEGT. V was trimmed by 10 bases and J by 3 bases, leaving 12 bases between them. CDR3 sequence reads: CATHSGDTGELFF. The CDR3 nucleotides are TGTGCCACACACTCAGGGGACACCGGGGAGCTGTTTTTT.

This chain uses TRBV2 with TRBJ2-7; 7 bases fit TRBD2. This CDR3 spans 15 amino acids. In germline, CDR1 is SNHLY, CDR2 FYNNEI. Trimming removed 6 bases from V and 6 bases from J; junction bases left unmatched: 14. CDR3 nucleotides: TGTGCCAGCAGCGAGACCCTTGCGGGGGTAGGCGAGCAGTACTTC. It yields the protein CASSETLAGVGEQYF.

This chain uses TRBV6-1 with TRBJ2-7; the match to TRBD1 covers 8 bases. V was pared by 3 bases and J by 3 bases, with 10 bases of the junction left unmatched. This CDR3 region has 16 residues. Germline CDR1 is MNHNS and CDR2 is SASEGT. CDR3: CASSDYLSTGVYEQYF. The CDR3 bases are TGTGCCAGCAGTGATTATTTGTCGACAGGGGTCTACGAGCAGTACTTC.